This T cell receptor (beta chain) was documented in a study of shared clonotypes between healthy human individuals. General study results and limits: Memory subsets had estimated richness that was generally smaller than that of naive subsets.

Turning to this clone: Its target is unknown.

Profiling relied on immunoSEQ multiplex PCR, and the TCRdb table lists in-frame clones only, not all of them. This sample yields over a million clones, of which under 80% are seen a single time; roughly 1.5% belongs to the top ten. The source material was memory CD4+ T cells sorted from blood. Subset in this sample: CD45RA-negative fraction. This TCR was recovered from a man between 18 and 35 years old in good health.

The CDR3 nucleotides read TGTGCCAGCAACTTAAGACAGGCTAGCACAGATACGCAGTATTTT. This gives the protein CASNLRQASTDTQYF. The chain is built from TRBV6-1 and TRBJ2-3; D perhaps matches TRBD1 (6 bases). The V end lost 7 bases, the J end lost 0 bases, and 14 bases lay between the germline ends. This CDR3 has 15 residues. Germline assignment: CDR1 MNHNS and CDR2 SASEGT.